Sequencing of this T cell receptor beta chain was carried out in a study of T cell changes during pregnancy in multiple sclerosis. The germline V gene has CDR1 SEHNR and CDR2 FQNEAQ (reference sequence). The J segment lost 8 bases and the V segment lost 3 bases, leaving 8 bases of the junction unmatched. The CDR3 has 14 residues. The count of this clone is one. Generated by immunoSEQ multiplex PCR, the TCRdb table keeps only in-frame clones and is missing some. The table records fewer than 12,000 clones, about 89% of them present only once. The clonotype comes from a female donor in good health, enrolled as a control in a pregnancy study. This rearrangement joins TRBV7-9 to TRBJ1-2; 8 nucleotides line up with TRBD1. Sample: CD8+ T cells from peripheral blood mononuclear cells, taken in the first trimester of pregnancy. Here the CDR3 reads CASSLSGGVEGYTF. The CDR3, as DNA: TGTGCCAGCAGCTTGTCAGGGGGCGTTGAGGGCTACACCTTC.